A selection of T cell receptor beta chains follows, all from one sample in a study of PD-1 blockade in classical Hodgkin lymphoma. Sequencing was performed with immunoSEQ multiplex PCR; in TCRdb, only in-frame clones are kept and a portion is missing. The data hold tens of thousands of clones, with roughly 73% observed a single time. The sample consisted of peripheral blood mononuclear cells (PBMCs), taken before the fourth cycle of nivolumab. Receptors were obtained from a human donor with classical Hodgkin lymphoma. Each CDR3 is given with its conserved first and last residue. D genes are given only for firm matches. Not every row has a clone size; where given, it reads once, few, many or a size class.

V gene	clone size	J gene	D gene	CDR3 DNA	CDR3 protein
TRBV10-1	-	TRBJ2-7	-	TGCGCCAGCAGTGAGTCCGCAAAGCCCTCCTACGAGCAGTACTTC	CASSESAKPSYEQYF
TRBV6-6	once	TRBJ2-5	-	TGTGCCAGCAGTTATAAAGAGACCCAGTACTTC	CASSYKETQYF
TRBV4-1	-	TRBJ2-3	-	TGCGCCAGCAGGCGAAGGGTCGGCGGGGTGAGCACAGATACGCAGTATTTT	CASRRRVGGVSTDTQYF
TRBV2	-	TRBJ2-7	TRBD1	TGTGCCAGCAAAGAGGGACAGGCTCTTTACGAGCAGTACTTC	CASKEGQALYEQYF
TRBV28	-	TRBJ2-7	TRBD2	TGTGCCAGCAGCCCCCTTTCCGGGACTAGCGGGAGATTGAGATCCTACGAGCAGTACTTC	CASSPLSGTSGRLRSYEQYF
TRBV5-4	-	TRBJ2-1	TRBD2	TGTGCCAGCAGCTTGGCTACTAGCGGGGACTACAATGAGCAGTTCTTC	CASSLATSGDYNEQFF
TRBV7-6	-	TRBJ1-2	-	TGTGCCAGCAGCGACCAGTTCGATGGCTACACCTTC	CASSDQFDGYTF
TRBV11-2	-	TRBJ2-3	-	TGTGCCAGCAGCGCAAGAGGAGCGTTAAGCACAGATACGCAGTATTTT	CASSARGALSTDTQYF
TRBV7-2	-	TRBJ1-3	TRBD1	TGTGCCAGCAGCCCACAGGGGGCTGGAAACACCATATATTTT	CASSPQGAGNTIYF
TRBV5-1	-	TRBJ2-2	-	TGCGCCAGCAGCCTGCAACAGGGAGTCCTCACCGGGGAGCTGTTTTTT	CASSLQQGVLTGELFF
TRBV27	-	TRBJ1-4	-	TGTGCCAGCAGTTCAGTACAGGGCTCTAATGAAAAACTGTTTTTT	CASSSVQGSNEKLFF
TRBV19	-	TRBJ2-7	TRBD1	TGTGCCAGTAGCTGGACAGGGGAATTTTACGAGCAGTACTTC	CASSWTGEFYEQYF
TRBV4-1	-	TRBJ1-6	-	TGCGCCAGCAGCCAAGGGTCATCGTTCGGTTATAATTCACCCCTCCACTTT	CASSQGSSFGYNSPLHF
TRBV9	-	TRBJ1-1	TRBD1	TGTGCCAGCAGAGAATGGACAGGGCGCGACACTGAAGCTTTCTTT	CASREWTGRDTEAFF
TRBV5-1	once	TRBJ2-2	-	TGCGCCAGCAGCTTGATGGTAGACGCCACCGGGGAGCTGTTTTTT	CASSLMVDATGELFF
TRBV7-6	few	TRBJ2-3	TRBD2	TGTGCCAGCAGCCGTGCTAGCGGGAGGGTGGCCACAGATACGCAGTATTTT	CASSRASGRVATDTQYF
TRBV9	once	TRBJ2-1	TRBD2	TGTGCCAGCAGCGTAGGCGGCGGGAGTGCCTACAATGAGCAGTTCTTC	CASSVGGGSAYNEQFF
TRBV6-5	-	TRBJ1-2	-	TGTGCCAGCTCTTTCGCCGGGGTCGGGTATGGCTACACCTTC	CASSFAGVGYGYTF
TRBV10-3	-	TRBJ2-3	TRBD2	TGTGCCATCAGTGCCCCCGGGGGGGGCACAGATACGCAGTATTTT	CAISAPGGGTDTQYF
TRBV7-2	-	TRBJ2-5	TRBD2	TGTGCCAGCAGCTTGACCCTTGGCGGGGGGCTTGAAGAGACCCAGTACTTC	CASSLTLGGGLEETQYF
TRBV10-3	-	TRBJ2-1	-	TGTGCCATCAGTGTAGTTAGGAAGGGGTCCCGCTCCTACAATGAGCAGTTCTTC	CAISVVRKGSRSYNEQFF
TRBV11-2	-	TRBJ2-5	-	TGTGCCAGCAGCACTGGGGACTGGATCCAAGAGACCCAGTACTTC	CASSTGDWIQETQYF
TRBV19	few	TRBJ2-7	-	TGTGCCAGTAGTATCGACCTCTCCTACGAGCAGTACTTC	CASSIDLSYEQYF
TRBV4-1	-	TRBJ2-4	-	TGCGCCAGCAGCCAAGAGCAGAAAAACATTCAGTACTTC	CASSQEQKNIQYF
TRBV7-2	-	TRBJ1-6	TRBD1	TGTGCCAGCAGTTTAATCGGGACAGGGGTTTCACCCCTCCACTTT	CASSLIGTGVSPLHF
TRBV27	-	TRBJ2-1	-	TGTGCCAGCAGTTTAGGCGCCGGCTTTCGAATCTCCTACAATGAGCAGTTCTTC	CASSLGAGFRISYNEQFF
TRBV5-4	-	TRBJ2-1	-	TGTGCCAGCAGCTTGAGGACAGACAATGAGCAGTTCTTC	CASSLRTDNEQFF
TRBV11-2	-	TRBJ1-5	-	TGTGCCAGCAGCTTAGATAGCAATCAGCCCCAGCATTTT	CASSLDSNQPQHF
TRBV10-3	-	TRBJ2-5	-	TGTGCCATCAGCCTCTCGATGGGGGAGGAAGAGACCCAGTACTTC	CAISLSMGEEETQYF
TRBV7-7	-	TRBJ2-3	-	TGTGCCAGCAGCTTAAGGGGAACTAGCACAGATACGCAGTATTTT	CASSLRGTSTDTQYF
TRBV4-2	few	TRBJ2-5	-	TGTGCCAGCAGCCAAGAAAGAGCCCAAGAGACCCAGTACTTC	CASSQERAQETQYF
TRBV5-8	-	TRBJ1-3	-	TGTGCCAGCAGAAAGGAGGCTGGAAACACCATATATTTT	CASRKEAGNTIYF
TRBV19	-	TRBJ2-3	-	TGTGCCAGTAGTCCCCCGGGACTTCGCACAGATACGCAGTATTTT	CASSPPGLRTDTQYF
TRBV19	few	TRBJ1-2	-	TGTGCCAGTATGGGCCCTAACTATGGCTACACCTTC	CASMGPNYGYTF
TRBV5-4	-	TRBJ2-2	TRBD1	TGTGCCAGCAGCTTTCCGACAGGGAGAATTCCCGGGGAGCTGTTTTTT	CASSFPTGRIPGELFF